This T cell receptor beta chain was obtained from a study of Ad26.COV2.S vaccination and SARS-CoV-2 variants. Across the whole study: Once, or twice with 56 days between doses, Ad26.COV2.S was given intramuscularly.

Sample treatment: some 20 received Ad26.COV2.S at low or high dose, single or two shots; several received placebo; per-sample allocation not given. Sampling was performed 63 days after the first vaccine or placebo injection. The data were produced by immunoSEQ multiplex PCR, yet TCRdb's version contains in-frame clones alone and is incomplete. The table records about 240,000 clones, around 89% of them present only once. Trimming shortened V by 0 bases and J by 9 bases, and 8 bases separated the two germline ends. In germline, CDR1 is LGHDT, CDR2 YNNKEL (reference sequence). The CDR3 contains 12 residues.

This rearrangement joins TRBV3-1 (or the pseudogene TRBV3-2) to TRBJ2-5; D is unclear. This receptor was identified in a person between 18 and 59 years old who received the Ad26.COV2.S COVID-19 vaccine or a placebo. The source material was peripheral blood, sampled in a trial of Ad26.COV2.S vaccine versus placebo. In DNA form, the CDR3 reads TGTGCCAGCAGCCAAGAAGACGCGGCCCAGTACTTC. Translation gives CASSQEDAAQYF.